The sample holds a few counts of the clone carrying this T cell receptor beta chain. Antigen unknown. CDR1 is DFQATT and CDR2 is SNEGSKA in the germline V gene (reference sequence). This CDR3 is 15 amino acids long. Trimming took off 0 bases at V and 5 bases at J, with 16 bases between the two ends. Using RNA transcripts as the source, TCR beta CDR3 regions were amplified. HTBI primers drove first-round RT-PCR of the TCR CDR3. TCRdb redid the calling of the multiplex PCR reads with MiXCR, one entry per CDR3 protein. The profile shows about 610,000 distinct CDR3 sequences, approximately 15% of them singletons. The entry originates in a study of T cells in Graves' hyperthyroidism and ophthalmopathy. The study's findings and limits: Most thyroid clonotypes expanded above 0.001 appeared in blood too.

Disease lasting under 3 months, a NOSPECS grade of at least 4, and a Clinical Activity Score of at least 3 were features of the ophthalmopathy patients. Investigators excluded patients with uncontrolled infection, other autoimmune disease, pregnancy or lactation. An approximately 10 ml volume of fresh peripheral blood provided the PBMCs. V gene TRBV20-1 combines with J gene TRBJ1-2, with D unclear. Sequencing was done on a sample of blood. The origin of this receptor is a woman in her 40s with Graves' ophthalmopathy. For the CDR3, the DNA is TGCAGTGCTAGAGATCCTAAGGGCCCGGGGTATGGCTACACCTTC. Amino acid sequence: CSARDPKGPGYGYTF.